Below, 19 T cell receptor beta chains from the same sample are listed, as sequenced in a study of cytomegalovirus exposure and HLA in healthy donors. 60 Vbeta and 13 Jbeta primers were used in PCR. This table comes from immunoSEQ multiplex PCR, and its TCRdb copy is limited to in-frame clones, with some not included. The sample gives more than 85,000 clones, around 83% of which show up once; around 1.2% is in the top ten. Material for sequencing was PBMCs. The receptors were sampled from a woman aged 18 to 35 in good health and CMV-seronegative.

CDR3 coding DNA: TGTGCCAGCTCACCACCTAGGGTCCGGGGGAAGGGCACAGATACGCAGTATTTT. Amino acid sequence: CASSPPRVRGKGTDTQYF. V gene TRBV18 combines with J gene TRBJ2-3, with TRBD2 as a possible D gene (6 bases). The CDR3 length is 18 residues. Germline-derived CDR1 and CDR2 are KGHSH and LQKENI. V was cut by 0 bases and J by 1 base, with 17 bases left in between.

The V gene is TRBV7-8, the J gene TRBJ2-7; D perhaps matches TRBD2 (5 bases). The CDR3 has 14 amino acids. Trimming removed 5 bases at V and 3 bases at J, with 14 bases between. CDR1 SGHVS and CDR2 FQNEAQ come from the germline V gene. Written as DNA, the CDR3 is TGTGCCAGCAGCCCGAGGGTCGGAAACTACGAGCAGTACTTC. It codes for CASSPRVGNYEQYF.

The genes are TRBV9 and TRBJ2-1, with 10 bases matching TRBD2. This CDR3 has 15 amino acids. The ends lost 0 bases at V and 8 bases at J; junction bases unmatched: 5. Germline lookup yields CDR1 SGDLS and CDR2 YYNGEE. CDR3 amino acids: CASSVAASGSYEQFF. The CDR3 nucleotides read TGTGCCAGCAGCGTAGCCGCTAGCGGGAGCTATGAGCAGTTCTTC. Combining the CDR3 with reference TRBV9 and TRBJ2-1 gives the whole variable domain DSGVTQTPKHLITATGQRVTLRCSPRSGDLSVYWYQQSLDQGLQFLIQYYNGEERAKGNILERFSAQQFPDLHSELNLSSLELGDSALYFCASSVAASGSYEQFFGPGTRLTVL.

DNA for the CDR3: TGTGCCAGCAGCGTGGGGACTAGGACAGATACGCAGTATTTT. Amino acids: CASSVGTRTDTQYF. This sequence joins TRBV9 and TRBJ2-3; 8 nucleotides line up with TRBD2. The CDR3 extends over 14 amino acids. Germline V lookup: CDR1 SGDLS, CDR2 YYNGEE. V dropped 2 bases and J dropped 3; count of bases not matched to a gene: 2.

The rearrangement links TRBV7-3 to TRBJ2-2; TRBD2 aligns across 7 bases. The trim removed 1 base at V and 3 bases at J, leaving 5 bases unmatched. The germline V gene encodes CDR1 SGHTA and CDR2 FQGTGA. This CDR3 is 16 amino acids long. The CDR3 coding sequence is TGTGCCAGCAGCTTAAGGCGGGGAGGGGACACCGGGGAGCTGTTTTTT. Its translation: CASSLRRGGDTGELFF.

The chain has TRBV7-2 and TRBJ2-2, with D unresolved. The CDR3 length is 15 residues. CDR1 is SGHTA, CDR2 FQGNSA, per germline. The V gene lost 1 base and the J gene lost 9 bases, with 15 bases spanning the gap. In nucleotides, the CDR3 is TGTGCCAGCAGCTTAGATTTGGGCTCTCCTCGGGAGCTGTTTTTT. Amino acid sequence: CASSLDLGSPRELFF.

The rearrangement joins TRBV27 to TRBJ2-5, with 8 bases fitting TRBD1. CDR3 length equals 15 residues. Trimming took 6 bases from V and 2 from J; bases not matched to a gene: 8. CDR1 is MNHEY, CDR2 SMNVEV, per germline (reference sequence). CDR3 protein: CASRPGGSGQETQYF. The CDR3 region has the DNA TGTGCCAGCAGGCCAGGGGGCTCGGGGCAAGAGACCCAGTACTTC.

The sample holds a few counts of this clone. V and J are TRBV27 and TRBJ2-3; 9 bases line up with TRBD1. The CDR3 contains 16 residues. CDR1 is MNHEY, CDR2 SMNVEV, per germline (reference sequence). Unmatched junction bases numbered 12, after V lost 4 bases and J lost 7 bases. The CDR3 region is CASSYSKGQGFNTQYF. The DNA of the CDR3 is TGTGCCAGCAGTTACTCAAAGGGACAGGGTTTTAATACGCAGTATTTT.

The chain has TRBV5-5 and TRBJ2-7, with 9 bases lining up with TRBD2. Germline V gives CDR1 SGHKS, CDR2 YYEKEE (reference sequence). V lost 4 bases and J lost 5; bases outside the gene matches: 10. This CDR3 contains 15 residues. CDR3 in amino acids: CASSLIAGVPDEQYF. CDR3 DNA: TGTGCCAGCAGCCTCATAGCGGGAGTCCCCGACGAGCAGTACTTC.

The genes are TRBV19 and TRBJ1-5; 10 bases fit TRBD1. This CDR3 comprises 18 residues. CDR1 and CDR2 from the germline V gene are LNHDA and SQIVND (reference sequence). The ends lost 8 bases at V and 4 bases at J; junction bases unmatched: 17. The CDR3 DNA sequence: TGTGCCAGTGACAAATACGGGACAGGGGCCCTCGGGAATCAGCCCCAGCATTTT. It specifies CASDKYGTGALGNQPQHF.

The chain couples TRBV27 to TRBJ2-3; D gene unclear. There are 14 residues in the CDR3. Germline loops: CDR1 MNHEY, CDR2 SMNVEV (reference sequence). Between the trimmed V and J ends, which lost 3 bases and 2 bases, there was a span of 9 bases. CDR3 amino acids: CASSLRKATDTQYF. CDR3 in DNA: TGTGCCAGCAGTTTGAGGAAGGCCACAGATACGCAGTATTTT.

This clone was found once. The chain uses TRBV29-1 and TRBJ1-1, with a possible D match to TRBD1 (6 bases). The germline V and J ends were trimmed by 4 bases and 7 bases, with 7 bases remaining between them. The germline V gene encodes CDR1 SQVTM and CDR2 ANQGSEA. There are 10 residues in the CDR3. CDR3 sequence: CSVADSEAFF. For the CDR3, the DNA is TGCAGCGTTGCGGACAGTGAAGCTTTCTTT.

The chain recombines TRBV7-2 with TRBJ1-2; 10 nucleotides match TRBD1. After removal of 0 bases from V and 6 bases from J, the junction contained 4 bases not matched to a gene. The CDR3 runs 15 residues. The V gene's germline CDR1 is SGHTA and CDR2 FQGNSA. In DNA form, the CDR3 reads TGTGCCAGCAGCTTAGCATTGGGGACAGGGGATGGCTACACCTTC. This sequence encodes CASSLALGTGDGYTF.

This clone was detected once. The V gene is TRBV7-2, the J gene TRBJ2-7; unclear D gene. Germline loops: CDR1 SGHTA, CDR2 FQGNSA. Trimming removed 4 bases from V and 1 base from J, with 8 bases in between. The CDR3 sequence is 13 residues long. CDR3 bases: TGTGCCAGCAGCTACGAGAGGTCCTACGAGCAGTACTTC. Its protein is CASSYERSYEQYF.

This chain connects TRBV11-2 to TRBJ2-7; 8 positions agree with TRBD2. The CDR3 contains 15 residues. The ends lost 3 bases at V and 4 bases at J; junction bases unmatched: 8. Germline CDR1 and CDR2: SGHAT and FQNNGV. The CDR3 sequence: CASSLGVVAGYEQYF. The CDR3 coding sequence is TGTGCCAGCAGCTTGGGGGTGGTAGCGGGGTACGAGCAGTACTTC. The full variable domain, rest sourced from reference TRBV11-2 and TRBJ2-7, is EAGVAQSPRYKIIEKRQSVAFWCNPISGHATLYWYQQILGQGPKLLIQFQNNGVVDDSQLPKDRFSAERLKGVDSTLKIQPAKLEDSAVYLCASSLGVVAGYEQYFGPGTRLTVT.

This sequence joins TRBV18 and TRBJ1-4; a weak D match, TRBD1 (6 bases). Looked up from germline, CDR1 is KGHSH and CDR2 is LQKENI. V shed 5 bases and J shed 6 bases, with 22 bases lying between them. The CDR3 is made up of 17 amino acids. The CDR3 coding sequence is TGTGCCAGCTCATCTCAGATCGGGACGGGACATGATGAAAAACTGTTTTTT. It is translated as CASSSQIGTGHDEKLFF.

The CDR3 DNA follows: TGCGCCAGCAGCCAAGGGGTTGCTAGCATTGGCTACACCTTC. It yields the protein CASSQGVASIGYTF. The chain couples TRBV4-3 to TRBJ1-2; D not certain. The CDR3 is 14 residues long. CDR1 and CDR2 (germline): LGHNA, YSLEER. Trimming took off 1 base at V and 7 bases at J, with 13 bases between the two ends.

The chain combines TRBV30 with TRBJ2-7; a weak D match, TRBD2 (7 bases). The CDR3 spans 15 residues. V lost 3 bases and J 0 bases, leaving 15 bases between the germline ends. From germline, CDR1 is GTSNPN and CDR2 SVGIG (reference sequence). CDR3 DNA: TGTGCCTGGAGAGGGGGGGTACAGAGCTCCTACGAGCAGTACTTC. Translation: CAWRGGVQSSYEQYF.

The chain links TRBV7-9 to TRBJ2-2; the match to TRBD1 covers 7 bases. This CDR3 comprises 14 residues. V shed 1 base, J shed 6 bases, and the junction held 2 bases outside the gene matches. Germline V CDR1 and CDR2: SEHNR, FQNEAQ (reference sequence). The CDR3, as DNA: TGTGCCAGCAGCTTAGTGGACAGGCCCGGGGAGCTGTTTTTT. The encoded protein is CASSLVDRPGELFF.